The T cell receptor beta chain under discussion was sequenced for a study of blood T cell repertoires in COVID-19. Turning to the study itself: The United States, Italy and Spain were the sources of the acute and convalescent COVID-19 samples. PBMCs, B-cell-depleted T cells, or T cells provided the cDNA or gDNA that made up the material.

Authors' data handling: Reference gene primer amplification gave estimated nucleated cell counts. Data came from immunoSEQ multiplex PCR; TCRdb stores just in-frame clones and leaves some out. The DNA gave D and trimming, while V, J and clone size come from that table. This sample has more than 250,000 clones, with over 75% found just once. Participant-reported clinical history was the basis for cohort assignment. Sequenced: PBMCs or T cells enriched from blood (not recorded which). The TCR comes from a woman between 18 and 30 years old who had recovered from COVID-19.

The CDR3 is CASRGLAGIGELFF. For the CDR3, the DNA is TGCGCCAGCAGGGGCCTAGCGGGGATCGGGGAGCTGTTTTTT. V usage is TRBV10-2 and J usage is TRBJ2-2; 9 bases fit TRBD2. Germline-derived CDR1 and CDR2 are WSHSY and SAAADI. This CDR3 contains 14 residues. V dropped 6 bases and J dropped 7; count of bases not matched to a gene: 6.